This T cell receptor (beta chain) stems from a study of shared clonotypes between healthy human individuals (dated by TCRdb to 2020 to 2021). Turning to the overall study: The cohort included three men and two women between 18 and 49 years of age. For each donor, CD4 naive and CD4 memory were each run on three plates, CD8 naive on two plates, and CD8 memory on one plate. To estimate repertoire size and how much clonotype sharing occurs between individuals, the study deeply sequenced the blood TCR repertoires of about five healthy adults. Between about 0.94 and 8.9 billion PBMCs per donor were obtained by leukapheresis. To increase sequencing depth and limit assay-specific biases, TCR repertoire library preparation and sequencing were carried out by different laboratories using diverse techniques.

TCR CDR3 regions were amplified from genomic DNA by multiplex PCR using the deep immunoSEQ assay. Genomic DNA extracted from each cell subset was distributed evenly over all wells of several immunoSEQ 96-well plates, and each plate served as one replicate. Each replicate PCR for sorted subsets received around 210 ng genomic DNA, equal to about 30,000 T cell genomes. Purified libraries were measured with a Qubit 3.0 fluorometer, size-checked on a Bioanalyzer 2100, and measured again with the KAPA Library Quantification kit. Every immunoSEQ 96-well plate was sequenced on a separate single-read 150-cycle Illumina NextSeq 550 flow cell. In the paper's pipeline: The immunoSEQ output contained only junctional sequences without quality scores, so filtering could not match that applied to full-length reads. Sequences were annotated with PyIR, a Python wrapper for IgBLAST v1.9, using IMGT germline references to assign V/J genes and CDR3. Reads with weak V/J assignments (E-value above 1e-6), missing CDR3, stop codons, out-of-frame junctions, or ambiguous translated residues were removed. A V3J clonotype was defined by an identical inferred V gene, J gene, and CDR3 amino acid sequence. The percentage overlap between two repertoires was calculated by dividing the number of shared unique clonotypes by the size of the smaller repertoire. Richness of each repertoire was evaluated using RTK rarefaction, the Chao1 estimator, and Recon v2.1 estimates of unobserved clonotypes. OLGA was used to compute generation probabilities for all TCRbeta clonotypes that the gDNA method yielded from four donors. The table was pulled from immuneACCESS by TCRdb, which kept in-frame rearrangements only. Such tables lose some clones; where checked, under half of the loss comes from unresolved V genes, and the rest has no known cause. V and J calls and clone size come straight from that table; D and trimming were deduced from the DNA. This sample gives about 2 million clones in total; roughly 95% of them show up just once. The ten top clones hold 0.13% of the sample.

As regards this clone: Its antigen target is currently unknown. No much larger clone exists at a distance of one base, and base qualities are not known.

Overall study outcomes, separate from this receptor: Across several donors, 5% to 6% of naive CD4, approximately 4% of naive CD8, 2% to 2.5% of memory CD4, and approximately 0.4% of memory CD8 clonotypes were shared. The small number of donors limited the genetic and exposure-history diversity represented. Clonotypes shared by all four sorted-subset donors showed higher generation probabilities than non-shared clonotypes. Based on pairwise subsampling, the degree of clonotype sharing among donors was expected to be affected by sequencing depth. Only blood was sampled, and tissue TCR repertoires likely differ from those in blood. Rarefaction of sorted-subset datasets indicated incomplete sequencing despite the large sequencing depth. Larger estimated clonotype richness was generally found for naive subsets than for memory subsets.

From cysteine to phenylalanine, the CDR3 is 15 amino acids long. Here the CDR3 DNA is all that survives: 45 bases in frame from base 1. V is shortened by 4 bases, J by 0 bases, and the region joining them spans 12 bases. CDR1 MNHEY and CDR2 SVGAGI are derived from the germline V gene. The donors were healthy, HIV-negative adults with no recently reported acute infections or vaccinations. Every donor was a Caucasian adult living in Nashville, Tennessee, USA. Magnetic negative selection was used to enrich CD4+ T cells, after which naive cells were positively selected on CD45RA and the negative fraction became the memory subset. Blood was collected by leukapheresis, and PBMCs were isolated by Ficoll-Histopaque density gradient centrifugation and then cryopreserved in liquid nitrogen vapor phase. Purity and quantity of every magnetically sorted T cell population were checked by analytical flow cytometry. Genomic DNA was isolated from every sorted fraction and measured by UV absorbance on a Nanodrop 2000c.

The sample was naive CD4+ T cells sorted from blood. The sample's cell subset or site label is to be understood as: CD45RA+ positively selected. This sequence originates from a man between 18 and 29 years old in good health. The V gene is TRBV6-5 and the J gene is TRBJ1-1; no D gene can be assigned with confidence. The DNA reads TGTGCCAGCAGTTGGGCAACAACCCTGAACACTGAAGCTTTCTTT. This yields the protein CASSWATTLNTEAFF.